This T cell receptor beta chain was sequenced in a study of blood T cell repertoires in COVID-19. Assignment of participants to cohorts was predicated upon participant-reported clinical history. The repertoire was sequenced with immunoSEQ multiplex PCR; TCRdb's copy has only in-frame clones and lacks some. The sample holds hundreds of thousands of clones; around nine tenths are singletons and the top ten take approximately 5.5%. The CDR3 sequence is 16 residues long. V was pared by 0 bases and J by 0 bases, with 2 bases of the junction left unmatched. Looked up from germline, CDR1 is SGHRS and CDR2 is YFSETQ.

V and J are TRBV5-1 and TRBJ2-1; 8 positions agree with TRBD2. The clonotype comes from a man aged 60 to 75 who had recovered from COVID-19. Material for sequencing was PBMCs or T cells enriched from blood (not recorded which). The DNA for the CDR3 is TGCGCCAGCAGCTTGGATGGGACTAGCTCCTACAATGAGCAGTTCTTC. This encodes CASSLDGTSSYNEQFF.